This T cell receptor (beta chain) derives from a study of blood T cell repertoires in COVID-19. Study-level background: The United States, Italy and Spain supplied acute and convalescent COVID-19 samples.

The method was immunoSEQ multiplex PCR; TCRdb's version includes in-frame clones alone and lacks a portion of them. This sample has roughly 150,000 clones, with around 88% found just once. The specimen sequenced was peripheral blood. The TCR comes from a human donor in a cohort sampled during active COVID-19.

The DNA for the CDR3 is TGCAGCGTTGATCTTCCGGTTAGCTCCTACAATGAGCAGTTCTTC. It encodes CSVDLPVSSYNEQFF. The gene calls are TRBV29-1 and TRBJ2-1, with D hard to call. CDR3 length equals 15 residues. V was cut by 3 bases and J by 0 bases, with 12 bases left in between. Germline CDR1 reads SQVTM; CDR2 reads ANQGSEA.